A selection of T cell receptor beta chains follows, all from one sample in a study of blood T cell repertoires in COVID-19. Sequencing used immunoSEQ multiplex PCR; TCRdb keeps in-frame clones, though not all of them. The data show over 65,000 clones, 80% to 95% seen once. Material for sequencing was peripheral blood. The receptor source for this set is a human donor in a cohort sampled during active COVID-19. CDR3s include the opening cysteine and the closing phenylalanine or tryptophan. D genes are given only for firm matches. The size entry is marked missing in some rows and otherwise reads once, few, many or a size class.

>TRBV9|.|TRBJ1-2|few
CASSPDSRNGYTF
TGTGCCAGCAGCCCGGACAGCAGAAATGGCTACACCTTC
>TRBV15|.|TRBJ1-3|.
CATSRDPTGSGNTIYF
TGTGCCACCAGCAGAGATCCGACAGGCTCTGGAAACACCATATATTTT
>TRBV9|TRBD1|TRBJ1-5|.
CASSHKTGLNQPQHF
TGTGCCAGCAGTCACAAGACAGGGTTAAATCAGCCCCAGCATTTT
>TRBV19|.|TRBJ2-2|.
CASRGRGGTGELFF
TGTGCCAGTAGAGGGAGAGGGGGCACCGGGGAGCTGTTTTTT
>TRBV27|.|TRBJ1-1|once
CASTRLTPDTAGAFF
TGTGCCAGCACCAGACTCACACCCGACACCGCGGGAGCTTTCTTT
>TRBV15|.|TRBJ2-5|once
CATSGEVTQYF
TGTGCCACCAGCGGCGAGGTGACCCAGTACTTC
>TRBV4-1|TRBD2|TRBJ2-3|.
CASSQDLGGLDTQYF
TGCGCCAGCAGCCAAGATCTCGGGGGGTTGGATACGCAGTATTTT
>TRBV5-1|.|TRBJ1-1|.
CASSPRGTEAFF
TGCGCCAGCAGCCCAAGAGGAACTGAAGCTTTCTTT
>TRBV24-1|.|TRBJ2-3|.
CATSDQGTSTDTQYF
TGTGCCACCAGTGACCAAGGGACTAGCACAGATACGCAGTATTTT
>TRBV3-1/TRBV3-2|TRBD2|TRBJ2-3|.
CASSPKRYSGESTSTDTQYF
TGTGCCAGCAGCCCGAAGAGGTATAGCGGGGAGTCAACTAGCACAGATACGCAGTATTTT
>TRBV28|TRBD2|TRBJ2-7|.
CASSPWGRGGSDEQYF
TGTGCCAGCAGCCCCTGGGGGCGGGGGGGCTCGGACGAGCAGTACTTC
>TRBV5-4|TRBD2|TRBJ2-3|.
CASSLFFWGGNTDTQYF
TGTGCCAGCAGCTTATTCTTCTGGGGAGGGAACACAGATACGCAGTATTTT
>TRBV30|.|TRBJ2-7|.
CAWIPGGVGRYEQYF
TGTGCCTGGATCCCCGGCGGGGTAGGGAGGTACGAGCAGTACTTC
>TRBV27|TRBD1|TRBJ2-7|.
CASSLGGQGKQYF
TGTGCCAGCAGTTTGGGGGGACAGGGCAAGCAGTACTTC
>TRBV12-3/TRBV12-4|.|TRBJ2-1|.
CASSAPGGNEQFF
TGTGCCAGCAGTGCTCCCGGAGGGAATGAGCAGTTCTTC
>TRBV27|.|TRBJ2-1|few
CASSLELPPYNEQFF
TGTGCCAGCAGTTTAGAGCTACCCCCTTACAATGAGCAGTTCTTC
>TRBV12-3/TRBV12-4|.|TRBJ2-7|.
CASSQGYEQYF
TGTGCCAGCAGCCAGGGCTACGAGCAGTACTTC
>TRBV7-8|TRBD1|TRBJ1-1|.
CASSPLTGPSQAEAFF
TGTGCCAGCAGCCCACTGACAGGGCCCAGCCAGGCTGAGGCTTTCTTT
>TRBV7-6|.|TRBJ2-3|.
CASSLGGVETDTQYF
TGTGCCAGCAGCTTAGGAGGAGTAGAAACAGATACGCAGTATTTT
>TRBV2|TRBD2|TRBJ2-3|.
CTSSEPGLAGGREDTQYF
TGTACCAGCAGTGAACCCGGGCTAGCGGGGGGGCGAGAAGATACGCAGTATTTT
>TRBV5-1|.|TRBJ1-6|.
CASSLDRDNSPLHF
TGCGCCAGCAGCTTGGACAGGGACAATTCACCCCTCCACTTT
>TRBV5-1|.|TRBJ1-5|.
CASSSRPGTNQPQHF
TGCGCCAGCAGCTCTAGGCCGGGGACAAATCAGCCCCAGCATTTT
>TRBV18|TRBD1|TRBJ1-1|once
CASSPIDRVTEAFF
TGTGCCAGCTCACCGATTGACAGGGTCACTGAAGCTTTCTTT
>TRBV11-2|TRBD2|TRBJ2-2|.
CASSPTSGGPPGELFF
TGTGCCAGCAGCCCTACTAGCGGGGGACCCCCCGGGGAGCTGTTTTTT
>TRBV2|.|TRBJ1-5|.
CASVQGPNQPQHF
TGTGCCAGCGTTCAGGGCCCTAATCAGCCCCAGCATTTT
>TRBV10-1|TRBD2|TRBJ2-1|.
CASSESAGLAGPLYNEQFF
TGCGCCAGCAGTGAGTCCGCGGGACTAGCGGGGCCGCTCTACAATGAGCAGTTCTTC
>TRBV12-3/TRBV12-4|.|TRBJ1-3|.
CASSFPLGNTIYF
TGTGCCAGCAGTTTTCCCCTAGGAAACACCATATATTTT
>TRBV28|.|TRBJ2-3|.
CAIGPSTDTQYF
TGTGCCATTGGGCCCTCCACAGATACGCAGTATTTT
>TRBV5-5|TRBD1|TRBJ1-1|once
CASSRQGNTEAFF
TGTGCCAGCAGCAGACAGGGGAACACTGAAGCTTTCTTT
>TRBV2|TRBD2|TRBJ2-1|.
CASLSGLAGQNEQFF
TGTGCCAGCCTTTCTGGACTAGCGGGGCAGAATGAGCAGTTCTTC
>TRBV12-2|.|TRBJ1-2|once
CASRLADSWRGYTF
TGTGCAAGTCGCTTAGCGGACTCCTGGCGTGGCTACACCTTC
>TRBV3-1/TRBV3-2|.|TRBJ1-6|.
CASSPLEAPLHF
TGTGCCAGCAGCCCATTGGAGGCACCCCTCCACTTT
>TRBV30|.|TRBJ1-3|.
CAWQLTSSGNTIYF
TGTGCCTGGCAGTTAACCAGCTCTGGAAACACCATATATTTT
>TRBV18|TRBD1|TRBJ1-3|.
CASSPLPTGTGNTIYF
TGTGCCAGCTCACCACTCCCGACAGGGACCGGAAACACCATATATTTT
>TRBV4-3|TRBD2|TRBJ2-7|.
CASSQEGLAGRYEQYF
TGCGCCAGCAGCCAAGAAGGACTAGCGGGGCGCTACGAGCAGTACTTC
>TRBV29-1|TRBD1|TRBJ2-7|.
CSAVAGVNRGILSYEQYF
TGCAGCGCCGTTGCTGGCGTAAACAGGGGGATTCTCTCCTACGAGCAGTACTTC
>TRBV12-3/TRBV12-4|.|TRBJ2-3|once
CASSPTRADTQYF
TGTGCCAGCAGTCCGACTAGGGCAGATACGCAGTATTTT
>TRBV5-4|TRBD2|TRBJ2-5|.
CASSFPSGGGEETQYF
TGTGCCAGCAGCTTTCCCAGCGGGGGGGGCGAGGAGACCCAGTACTTC
>TRBV4-2|TRBD1|TRBJ2-7|.
CASSPGTGQGNEQYF
TGTGCCAGCAGCCCAGGGACAGGGCAAGGGAACGAGCAGTACTTC
>TRBV3-1/TRBV3-2|.|TRBJ1-2|.
CASSQVQGQTF
TGTGCCAGCAGCCAAGTGCAGGGTCAAACCTTC
>TRBV2|.|TRBJ2-1|.
CASMVGGSYNEQFF
TGTGCCAGCATGGTGGGGGGTAGCTACAATGAGCAGTTCTTC
>TRBV11-3|.|TRBJ2-2|.
CASSLVGGTGELFF
TGTGCCAGCAGCTTAGTAGGGGGCACCGGGGAGCTGTTTTTT
>TRBV19|TRBD1|TRBJ1-5|.
CASRGDRNQPQHF
TGTGCCAGTAGAGGGGACAGAAATCAGCCCCAGCATTTT
>TRBV27|TRBD1|TRBJ2-4|.
CASSKTGPRDIQYF
TGTGCCAGCAGTAAGACAGGGCCCCGGGACATTCAGTACTTC
>TRBV10-2|TRBD1|TRBJ2-7|.
CASRRGQGYEQYF
TGCGCCAGCAGACGGGGACAGGGCTACGAGCAGTACTTC
>TRBV3-1/TRBV3-2|.|TRBJ2-1|.
CASSRRDNEQFF
TGTGCCAGCAGCAGGAGGGACAATGAGCAGTTCTTC
>TRBV7-9|.|TRBJ1-5|.
CASSSVVDNQPQHF
TGTGCCAGCAGCTCGGTCGTAGACAATCAGCCCCAGCATTTT
>TRBV5-1|.|TRBJ2-5|.
CASSLASASKETQYF
TGCGCCAGCAGCTTGGCCAGTGCTAGCAAAGAGACCCAGTACTTC
>TRBV29-1|.|TRBJ1-1|.
CSVCVGGSNTEAFF
TGCAGCGTCTGTGTTGGGGGCTCGAACACTGAAGCTTTCTTT
>TRBV12-3/TRBV12-4|.|TRBJ1-2|.
CASGGTEGSGYTF
TGTGCTTCCGGAGGCACCGAGGGCTCTGGCTACACCTTC
>TRBV4-1|TRBD1|TRBJ2-7|.
CASSQDLGRTGVPEQYF
TGCGCCAGCAGCCAAGATTTAGGGCGGACAGGAGTGCCCGAGCAGTACTTC
>TRBV19|.|TRBJ1-2|.
CASRTLREPYGYTF
TGTGCCAGTAGGACCCTAAGGGAGCCCTATGGCTACACCTTC
>TRBV15|TRBD1|TRBJ1-6|.
CATSREDRVHSPLHF
TGTGCCACCAGCAGGGAGGACAGGGTTCATTCACCCCTCCACTTT
>TRBV13|TRBD1|TRBJ2-1|.
CASSTMRGQGLNEQFF
TGTGCCAGCAGCACGATGAGGGGACAGGGGCTCAATGAGCAGTTCTTC
>TRBV14|.|TRBJ1-2|.
CASSQTIGRRDYGYTF
TGTGCCAGCAGCCAAACCATAGGGAGGAGAGACTATGGCTACACCTTC
>TRBV7-6|.|TRBJ1-3|.
CASSLATVGNTIYF
TGTGCCAGCAGCTTAGCGACAGTTGGAAACACCATATATTTT
>TRBV10-2|TRBD2|TRBJ2-2|.
CASSTLFGLAGGQANTGELFF
TGCGCCAGCAGTACCCTCTTCGGTCTAGCGGGGGGACAGGCGAACACCGGGGAGCTGTTTTTT
>TRBV7-8|TRBD1|TRBJ1-3|.
CASSLVLGQGLSSSGNTIYF
TGTGCCAGCAGCTTAGTCTTGGGACAGGGGCTCTCTAGCTCTGGAAACACCATATATTTT